The clone carrying this T cell receptor beta chain showed up many times. The entry originates in a study of T-cell reconstitution after alpha-beta-depleted transplantation in children. The CDR3 loop spans 14 amino acids. Trimming removed 6 bases from V and 8 bases from J, with 16 bases in between. Unique molecular identifiers were incorporated during preparation of the TCRbeta library. TCRdb reprocessed the PCR reads via MiXCR and lists one record per CDR3 protein. In the table there are more than 200,000 distinct CDR3 sequences, about 8.8% of which are singletons. The sequence derives from a human donor who donated a stem cell graft to a child with SCID. This specimen consisted of PBMCs from the stem cell graft donor, obtained from the stem cell graft. The chain combines TRBV12-3 or TRBV12-4 with TRBJ1-4; a possible D gene is TRBD1 (5 bases). The CDR3 DNA is TGTGCCAGCAGCCCCGGGACGGCGGGAGAAAAACTGTTTTTT. This codes for CASSPGTAGEKLFF.